The rows below give T cell receptor beta chains drawn from one sample of a study of T cell responses to AZD1222 COVID-19 vaccine. This table comes from immunoSEQ multiplex PCR, and its TCRdb copy is limited to in-frame clones, with some not included. The table includes some 120,000 clones, approximately 85% detected once. Source: peripheral blood, taken on day 0 of AZD1222 vaccination. The receptors come from an adult in good health. CDR3s include the opening cysteine and the closing phenylalanine or tryptophan. The order of the fields is D gene, clone size, J gene, V gene, CDR3 DNA, CDR3 protein. D genes are given only for firm matches. Part of the rows lack a size; the others show once, few, many or a class for expanded clones.

D gene: TRBD1
clone size: NA
J gene: TRBJ1-4
V gene: TRBV6-5
CDR3 DNA: TGTGCCAGCAGTTTCGATCAGGGGGCGGATGATGAAAAACTGTTTTTT
CDR3 protein: CASSFDQGADDEKLFF

D gene: NA
clone size: NA
J gene: TRBJ2-7
V gene: TRBV19
CDR3 DNA: TGTGCCAGTAGTCCCAGGACCTCCTACGAGCAGTACTTC
CDR3 protein: CASSPRTSYEQYF

D gene: NA
clone size: NA
J gene: TRBJ1-2
V gene: TRBV12-3/TRBV12-4
CDR3 DNA: TGTGCCACGACACCGGGACCCCATGGCTACACCTTC
CDR3 protein: CATTPGPHGYTF

D gene: NA
clone size: NA
J gene: TRBJ2-5
V gene: TRBV10-1
CDR3 DNA: TGCGCCAGCAGTCACGGGGTAGGGACCCAGTACTTC
CDR3 protein: CASSHGVGTQYF

D gene: NA
clone size: NA
J gene: TRBJ1-5
V gene: TRBV6-2/TRBV6-3
CDR3 DNA: TGTGCCAGCAGTTACTCGGGGGGAGGCAATCAGCCCCAGCATTTT
CDR3 protein: CASSYSGGGNQPQHF

D gene: NA
clone size: NA
J gene: TRBJ2-7
V gene: TRBV6-6
CDR3 DNA: TGTGCCAGCAGTTACTTACAGCTATACGAGCAGTACTTC
CDR3 protein: CASSYLQLYEQYF

D gene: NA
clone size: NA
J gene: TRBJ2-7
V gene: TRBV11-3
CDR3 DNA: TGTGCCAGCTCGGACAGCTCCTACGAGCAGTACTTC
CDR3 protein: CASSDSSYEQYF

D gene: NA
clone size: NA
J gene: TRBJ2-7
V gene: TRBV5-1
CDR3 DNA: TGCGCCAGCAGCCGAGACCAGGGACCGGTCTACGAGCAGTACTTC
CDR3 protein: CASSRDQGPVYEQYF

D gene: TRBD2
clone size: NA
J gene: TRBJ2-1
V gene: TRBV10-1
CDR3 DNA: TGCGCCAGCAGCGGACTAGCGGGGGGTACGAATGAGCAGTTCTTC
CDR3 protein: CASSGLAGGTNEQFF

D gene: TRBD1
clone size: NA
J gene: TRBJ1-4
V gene: TRBV5-6
CDR3 DNA: TGTGCCAGCAGCTTGCCAGGACAGGGCGATGAAAAACTGTTTTTT
CDR3 protein: CASSLPGQGDEKLFF

D gene: NA
clone size: NA
J gene: TRBJ2-6
V gene: TRBV14
CDR3 DNA: TGTGCCAGCAGCCAAGGAGACGTATTGTTCGGGGCCAACGTCCTGACTTTC
CDR3 protein: CASSQGDVLFGANVLTF

D gene: NA
clone size: NA
J gene: TRBJ1-2
V gene: TRBV20-1
CDR3 DNA: TGCAGTGCCTGGGACTACTATGGCTACACCTTC
CDR3 protein: CSAWDYYGYTF

D gene: TRBD2
clone size: few
J gene: TRBJ2-5
V gene: TRBV19
CDR3 DNA: TGTGCCAGTAGTATCGTGGGAGGGAAGCAAGAGACCCAGTACTTC
CDR3 protein: CASSIVGGKQETQYF

D gene: TRBD1
clone size: NA
J gene: TRBJ1-5
V gene: TRBV6-2/TRBV6-3
CDR3 DNA: TGTGCCAGCAGTTACCTACCGGGACAGGGGACCTTTAGCAATCAGCCCCAGCATTTT
CDR3 protein: CASSYLPGQGTFSNQPQHF

D gene: TRBD1
clone size: NA
J gene: TRBJ2-2
V gene: TRBV2
CDR3 DNA: TGTGCCAGCGCGGAGGACAGGGCGATGTTTTTT
CDR3 protein: CASAEDRAMFF

D gene: NA
clone size: NA
J gene: TRBJ1-2
V gene: TRBV9
CDR3 DNA: TGTGCCAGCAGCTCCCACACCGGGCAATTGAGTGGCTACACCTTC
CDR3 protein: CASSSHTGQLSGYTF

D gene: TRBD1
clone size: NA
J gene: TRBJ1-1
V gene: TRBV15
CDR3 DNA: TGTGCCACCAGCAGACAGGGGGCTGGTGAAGCTTTCTTT
CDR3 protein: CATSRQGAGEAFF

D gene: NA
clone size: NA
J gene: TRBJ1-5
V gene: TRBV29-1
CDR3 DNA: TGCAGCGTTGAATCTGCGGGATGTCAGCCCCAGCATTTT
CDR3 protein: CSVESAGCQPQHF

D gene: NA
clone size: NA
J gene: TRBJ1-5
V gene: TRBV3-1/TRBV3-2
CDR3 DNA: TGTGCCAGCAGCCAATGGGGAAATCAGCCCCAGCATTTT
CDR3 protein: CASSQWGNQPQHF

D gene: NA
clone size: NA
J gene: TRBJ2-1
V gene: TRBV6-5
CDR3 DNA: TGTGCCAGCAGTACCACTGGGTTATCCTCCGGTGAGCAGTTCTTC
CDR3 protein: CASSTTGLSSGEQFF

D gene: TRBD1
clone size: NA
J gene: TRBJ2-7
V gene: TRBV19
CDR3 DNA: TGTGCCAGTAGCCGAGGACAGGAACGCTACGAGCAGTACTTC
CDR3 protein: CASSRGQERYEQYF

D gene: NA
clone size: NA
J gene: TRBJ2-7
V gene: TRBV27
CDR3 DNA: TGTGCCAGCAGTTCCTTCTACGAGCAGTACTTC
CDR3 protein: CASSSFYEQYF

D gene: NA
clone size: NA
J gene: TRBJ1-1
V gene: TRBV5-4
CDR3 DNA: TGTGCCAGCAGCTTGGGCGGGCGCCCTGAAGCTTTCTTT
CDR3 protein: CASSLGGRPEAFF

D gene: NA
clone size: NA
J gene: TRBJ1-1
V gene: TRBV12-3/TRBV12-4
CDR3 DNA: TGTGCCAGCAGGCTGGACCGCGGAGAGGCTTTCTTT
CDR3 protein: CASRLDRGEAFF

D gene: NA
clone size: NA
J gene: TRBJ1-2
V gene: TRBV12-3/TRBV12-4
CDR3 DNA: TGTGCCAGCAACCTCGGGGGGGAGGAAGGCTACACCTTC
CDR3 protein: CASNLGGEEGYTF

D gene: NA
clone size: NA
J gene: TRBJ1-4
V gene: TRBV5-1
CDR3 DNA: TGCGCCAGCAGCCCCGGGAGACAGCAGGCCGGGAGGGAAAAACTGTTTTTT
CDR3 protein: CASSPGRQQAGREKLFF

D gene: NA
clone size: NA
J gene: TRBJ2-3
V gene: TRBV2
CDR3 DNA: TGTGCCAGCAAGCTACTTAGCGGCCACACAGATACGCAGTATTTT
CDR3 protein: CASKLLSGHTDTQYF

D gene: NA
clone size: NA
J gene: TRBJ2-6
V gene: TRBV12-5
CDR3 DNA: TGTGCTAGTGGTTTGGCCTCCTCTGGGGCCAACGTCCTGACTTTC
CDR3 protein: CASGLASSGANVLTF

D gene: TRBD2
clone size: NA
J gene: TRBJ2-3
V gene: TRBV28
CDR3 DNA: TGTGCCAGCAGTTTAAGCGGGAGTAGAGATACGCAGTATTTT
CDR3 protein: CASSLSGSRDTQYF

D gene: NA
clone size: NA
J gene: TRBJ1-3
V gene: TRBV6-6
CDR3 DNA: TGTGCCAGCAGTTACTCGCGGTTGGGGTTGGTTTTT
CDR3 protein: CASSYSRLGLVF

D gene: NA
clone size: NA
J gene: TRBJ2-7
V gene: TRBV4-3
CDR3 DNA: TGCGCCAGCAGCCAAGACGCAGGGAACTCCTACGAGCAGTACTTC
CDR3 protein: CASSQDAGNSYEQYF

D gene: NA
clone size: NA
J gene: TRBJ2-5
V gene: TRBV19
CDR3 DNA: TGTGCCAGTAGTCTGAATCCCCGGGGCCAAGAGACCCAGTACTTC
CDR3 protein: CASSLNPRGQETQYF

D gene: NA
clone size: NA
J gene: TRBJ2-3
V gene: TRBV11-2
CDR3 DNA: TGTGCCAGCAGCAACGAAGGGCTATTCACAGATACGCAGTATTTT
CDR3 protein: CASSNEGLFTDTQYF

D gene: NA
clone size: NA
J gene: TRBJ1-2
V gene: TRBV28
CDR3 DNA: TGTGCCAGCAGACCGACAGGATCTAACTATGGCTACACCTTC
CDR3 protein: CASRPTGSNYGYTF

D gene: NA
clone size: NA
J gene: TRBJ1-5
V gene: TRBV6-2/TRBV6-3
CDR3 DNA: TGTGCCAGCAGTTACGGCGGGGGATATCAGCCCCAGCATTTT
CDR3 protein: CASSYGGGYQPQHF

D gene: NA
clone size: NA
J gene: TRBJ1-1
V gene: TRBV11-3
CDR3 DNA: TGTGCCAGCAGCGAACAAGACACTGAAGCTTTCTTT
CDR3 protein: CASSEQDTEAFF

D gene: TRBD2
clone size: NA
J gene: TRBJ2-1
V gene: TRBV12-3/TRBV12-4
CDR3 DNA: TGTGCCAGCAGTTTAGGAGCGGGGGTGGAGCAGTTCTTC
CDR3 protein: CASSLGAGVEQFF

D gene: TRBD1
clone size: NA
J gene: TRBJ2-1
V gene: TRBV6-5
CDR3 DNA: TGTGCCAAATATCCGGGACAGAAGTACAATGAGCAGTTCTTC
CDR3 protein: CAKYPGQKYNEQFF

D gene: NA
clone size: NA
J gene: TRBJ1-6
V gene: TRBV18
CDR3 DNA: TGTGCCAGCTCTCTGACCTTAGTGGGGAGTAGTTCACCCCTCCACTTT
CDR3 protein: CASSLTLVGSSSPLHF

D gene: NA
clone size: NA
J gene: TRBJ1-1
V gene: TRBV27
CDR3 DNA: TGTGCCAGCAGTTTTAAGCAAACTACTGAAGCTTTCTTT
CDR3 protein: CASSFKQTTEAFF

D gene: NA
clone size: NA
J gene: TRBJ2-3
V gene: TRBV14
CDR3 DNA: TGTGCCAGCAGCCAAGTATCGGCGTGGGTCGATACGCAGTATTTT
CDR3 protein: CASSQVSAWVDTQYF

D gene: NA
clone size: once
J gene: TRBJ1-3
V gene: TRBV5-4
CDR3 DNA: TGTGCCAGCAGCACTAATGGAAACACCATATATTTT
CDR3 protein: CASSTNGNTIYF

D gene: TRBD1
clone size: NA
J gene: TRBJ2-7
V gene: TRBV12-3/TRBV12-4
CDR3 DNA: TGTGCCAGCAGGGGGACAGGTTCCTACGAGCAGTACTTC
CDR3 protein: CASRGTGSYEQYF

D gene: NA
clone size: NA
J gene: TRBJ1-4
V gene: TRBV5-1
CDR3 DNA: TGCGCCAGCAGCTTGGTTTACAATGAAAAACTGTTTTTT
CDR3 protein: CASSLVYNEKLFF

D gene: TRBD1
clone size: NA
J gene: TRBJ2-7
V gene: TRBV29-1
CDR3 DNA: TGCAGCGCTACCCGGAGGACAGGAACCTCCTACGAGCAGTACTTC
CDR3 protein: CSATRRTGTSYEQYF

D gene: NA
clone size: NA
J gene: TRBJ2-7
V gene: TRBV12-3/TRBV12-4
CDR3 DNA: TGTGCCAGCAGCCGCCATAGCGAGCAGTACTTC
CDR3 protein: CASSRHSEQYF

D gene: NA
clone size: NA
J gene: TRBJ1-5
V gene: TRBV2
CDR3 DNA: TGTGCCAGCAATAAGGGAGTCAATCAGCCCCAGCATTTT
CDR3 protein: CASNKGVNQPQHF

D gene: NA
clone size: NA
J gene: TRBJ2-7
V gene: TRBV5-1
CDR3 DNA: TGCGCCAGCAGCTTGGCTCCTCCGAGCTCCTACGAGCAGTACTTC
CDR3 protein: CASSLAPPSSYEQYF